This TCR beta chain was identified in a study of cytomegalovirus exposure and HLA in healthy donors. Whereas donors were nominally healthy upon sampling, unrecorded immune exposures were probable. Broader study findings: A later analysis showed HLA-associated TCR beta chains outstripping equally common others in clonal expansion. As a later analysis showed, a missense DCLRE1C variant was linked to trimming of TCR beta V- and J-genes. Highly shared sequence variants in one cluster were likely a sequencing artifact.

60 Vbeta and 13 Jbeta primers were used in PCR. Sequencing was performed with immunoSEQ multiplex PCR; in TCRdb, only in-frame clones are kept and a portion is missing. Of 130,000 to 150,000 clones listed, around three quarters were seen once; the top ten hold about 6.8%. Trimming cost V 6 bases and J 7 bases; bases outside gene matches: 10. The CDR3 length is 15 residues. Germline V CDR1 and CDR2: SGHDT, YYEEEE. A note on this clone: As yet, its antigen is unknown.

The sample comprised PBMCs. The sequence was obtained from a man in his forties in good health and CMV-seropositive. The chain has TRBV5-6 and TRBJ1-6; 7 bases align to TRBD1. The CDR3: CASIKKGGGNSPLHF. The CDR3 DNA reads TGTGCCAGCATCAAGAAAGGGGGCGGGAATTCACCCCTCCACTTT. Using reference TRBV5-6 and TRBJ1-6 for the parts outside the CDR3, the full variable domain is DAGVTQSPTHLIKTRGQQVTLRCSPKSGHDTVSWYQQALGQGPQFIFQYYEEEERQRGNFPDRFSGHQFPNYSSELNVNALLLGDSALYLCASIKKGGGNSPLHFGNGTRLTVT.